This TCR beta chain was recovered during a study of shared clonotypes between healthy human individuals. Produced via immunoSEQ multiplex PCR; TCRdb's table is partial and in-frame only. The sample consists of 1,100,000 or so clones, around 78% of them appearing once. Study outcomes and limitations: Larger estimated richness was generally seen in naive subsets than in memory subsets. Several donors held around 5% of naive CD4 clonotypes in common.

Turning to this clone: As yet, its antigen is unknown.

The CDR3 sequence is 16 residues long. The specimen sequenced was memory CD4+ T cells from PBMCs. Subset specified: CD45RA-negative fraction. The sequence derives from a man aged 18 to 29 in good health. Some clones in this sample may be carry-over from other donors' samples. The chain joins TRBV21-1 to TRBJ2-1; the D call TRBD2 from the table was never checked on the DNA. TRBV21-1 is a listed pseudogene. CDR3 nucleotides: TGTGCCAGCAGCAAAGCGCTGTCCCCCGGGGTCGATGAGCAGTTCTTC. This gives the protein CASSKALSPGVDEQFF.